This TCR beta chain was recorded in a study of control samples from healthy donors and cancer patients. Only in-frame clones appear in the TCRdb table, and some are missing; sequencing was by immunoSEQ multiplex PCR. The sample shows 150,000 to 200,000 clones, about 93% of them seen only once. Trimming took 1 base from V and 0 from J, leaving 6 bases between them. There are 14 residues in the CDR3. Germline values: CDR1 LGHNT, CDR2 FRNRAP. This receptor was taken from a man between 18 and 29 years old in good health. Sequences were obtained from blood. The V gene is TRBV12-5, the J gene TRBJ1-1; D remains unclear. CDR3 nucleotides: TGTGCTAGTGGTTTGGAGGTCGTGAACACTGAAGCTTTCTTT. Protein: CASGLEVVNTEAFF.